These 21 T cell receptor beta chains were sequenced from one sample in a study of T cells after yellow fever vaccination. MiXCR, run by TCRdb on the 5' RACE reads, gives a single entry per CDR3 protein. The sample lists 230,000 or so distinct CDR3 sequences; roughly 3.7% were seen once. The material sequenced was PBMCs, taken 15 days after the yellow fever booster vaccination. The receptors were sampled from a man younger than 35 who received the YFV17D yellow fever vaccine.

This clonotype was observed at least ten times. The chain is built from TRBV7-2 and TRBJ1-6; TRBD1 aligns across 9 bases. Per the germline V gene, CDR1 is SGHTA and CDR2 is FQGNSA. The CDR3 has 14 residues. V shed 1 base, J shed 9 bases, and the junction held 1 base outside the gene matches. For the CDR3, the DNA is TGTGCCAGCAGCTTAGACAGGGGGCGTTCACCCCTCCACTTT. Amino acid sequence: CASSLDRGRSPLHF.

This clonotype was counted many times. The chain couples TRBV5-1 to TRBJ1-1; D remains unclear. This CDR3 contains 14 residues. Germline CDR1 reads SGHRS; CDR2 reads YFSETQ. V lost 2 bases to trimming and J lost 1 base, with 9 bases between them. The CDR3 sequence: CASSFADPNTEAFF. Written as DNA, the CDR3 is TGCGCCAGCAGCTTTGCGGACCCGAACACTGAAGCTTTCTTT.

In this sample, this clonotype turned up many times. J is TRBJ2-1 and V is TRBV5-1; possibly TRBD1 for D (6 bases). This CDR3 has 12 amino acids. V lost 1 base to trimming and J lost 10 bases, with 9 bases between them. Germline CDR1 is SGHRS and CDR2 is YFSETQ. CDR3 in amino acids: CASSLLGAEQFF. DNA of the CDR3: TGCGCCAGCAGCTTGTTGGGGGCGGAGCAGTTCTTC.

This clonotype was found many times. This chain uses TRBV5-5 with TRBJ2-5, with D possibly TRBD2 on 5 matching bases. CDR3 length: 13 amino acids. Germline V gene data show CDR1 as SGHKS and CDR2 as YYEKEE (reference sequence). The V gene lost 2 bases and the J gene lost 3 bases, with 8 bases spanning the gap. The CDR3 DNA sequence: TGTGCCAGCAGCTTTTACGGGGAAGAGACCCAGTACTTC. Amino acid sequence: CASSFYGEETQYF.

This clonotype was seen at least ten times. The V call is TRBV5-1, the J call TRBJ1-4; 10 nucleotides line up with TRBD1. V trimming: 4 bases; J trimming: 8 bases; junction bases outside the gene matches: 8. The CDR3 is 15 amino acids. The germline gives CDR1 SGHRS, CDR2 YFSETQ. The CDR3 sequence is CASSHGGQGTEKLFF. The CDR3 DNA reads TGCGCCAGCAGCCATGGGGGACAGGGGACCGAAAAACTGTTTTTT.

This clonotype was counted at least ten times. The chain links TRBV6-5 to TRBJ1-1; no reliable D call. CDR3 length equals 16 residues. The V gene's germline CDR1 is MNHEY and CDR2 SVGAGI. V was cut by 0 bases and J by 4 bases, with 15 bases left in between. The CDR3 region is CASSYSYAAAGTEAFF. For the CDR3, the DNA is TGTGCCAGCAGTTACTCGTATGCCGCCGCGGGCACTGAAGCTTTCTTT.

The chain couples TRBV5-4 to TRBJ2-5; 8 bases agree with TRBD2. CDR1 is SGHNT and CDR2 is YYREEE in the germline V gene (reference sequence). J gave up 4 bases and V 4 bases, and 9 bases lay outside the gene matches. The CDR3 covers 15 residues. DNA of the CDR3: TGTGCCAGCAGCCCCGGGGGGGCCGGTTTAGAGACCCAGTACTTC. This codes for CASSPGGAGLETQYF.

The sample holds many counts of this clonotype. This chain joins TRBV7-2 and TRBJ2-5, with TRBD1 identical over 7 bases. The trim removed 5 bases at V and 1 base at J, leaving 4 bases unmatched. The CDR3 covers 14 residues. Germline V gene data show CDR1 as SGHTA and CDR2 as FQGNSA. The CDR3 nucleotides read TGTGCCAGCAGCCTTGGACAGGCCCAAGAGACCCAGTACTTC. Amino acid sequence: CASSLGQAQETQYF.

This clonotype was recorded a few times. J is TRBJ1-2 and V is TRBV3-1; TRBD1 agrees at 9 bases. CDR1 is LGHDT, CDR2 YNNKEL, per germline (reference sequence). The ends lost 1 base at V and 1 base at J; junction bases unmatched: 4. The CDR3 has 16 residues. The CDR3 region is CASSQGDRAYNYGYTF. The CDR3 nucleotides are TGTGCCAGCAGCCAAGGGGACAGGGCCTATAACTATGGCTACACCTTC. The complete variable domain, with remaining parts taken from reference TRBV3-1 and TRBJ1-2, reads DTAVSQTPKYLVTQMGNDKSIKCEQNLGHDTMYWYKQDSKKFLKIMFSYNNKELIINETVPNRFSPKSPDKAHLNLHINSLELGDSAVYFCASSQGDRAYNYGYTFGSGTRLTVV.

There are many counts of this clonotype. The chain joins TRBV5-1 to TRBJ2-3, with D perhaps matching TRBD1 (6 bases). The CDR3 is made up of 14 amino acids. Germline V gene lookup returns CDR1 SGHRS and CDR2 YFSETQ. V lost 4 bases and J 2 bases, leaving 11 bases between the germline ends. The CDR3 bases are TGCGCCAGCAGCATGGGGACAACCACAGATACGCAGTATTTT. Translation: CASSMGTTTDTQYF.

Regarding this clonotype: A junction boundary mismatches the germline segment, possibly from a read error. The chain couples TRBV4-2 to TRBJ2-3; D is undetermined. Germline CDR1 and CDR2: LGHNA and YNFKEQ. The CDR3 contains 14 residues. The CDR3 nucleotides are TGTGCCAGCAGCCGCTTCCCAGGCACAGATACGCTGTATTTT. Amino acid sequence: CASSRFPGTDTLYF.

This clonotype was seen ten or more times. The V call is TRBV9, the J call TRBJ1-2; D remains unclear. CDR1 and CDR2 from the germline V gene are SGDLS and YYNGEE. CDR3 length equals 16 residues. The V gene lost 5 bases and the J gene lost 0 bases, with 17 bases spanning the gap. The CDR3 DNA reads TGTGCCAGCAGAGGGAGCGGTGCCGGGGCTAACTATGGCTACACCTTC. Translation gives CASRGSGAGANYGYTF.

This clonotype showed up many times. V and J are TRBV7-3 and TRBJ1-1; D possibly corresponds to TRBD1 (6 bases). V was clipped by 8 bases and J by 5 bases, with 15 bases between them. There are 13 residues in the CDR3. From germline, CDR1 is SGHTA and CDR2 FQGTGA. The CDR3: CASSRDTVTEAFF. DNA for the CDR3: TGTGCCAGCTCTCGGGACACGGTAACTGAAGCTTTCTTT.

Ten or more counts support this clonotype. J is TRBJ1-4 and V is TRBV5-1, with D perhaps matching TRBD1 (6 bases). Germline V gives CDR1 SGHRS, CDR2 YFSETQ. The V and J ends lost 1 base and 5 bases respectively, with 18 bases between them. The CDR3 is made up of 17 amino acids. CDR3 residues: CASSLQVSGTGNEKLFF. The CDR3, as DNA: TGCGCCAGCAGCTTGCAAGTTTCGGGTACAGGGAATGAAAAACTGTTTTTT. Supplemented by reference TRBV5-1 and TRBJ1-4, the full variable domain reads KAGVTQTPRYLIKTRGQQVTLSCSPISGHRSVSWYQQTPGQGLQFLFEYFSETQRNKGNFPGRFSGRQFSNSRSEMNVSTLELGDSALYLCASSLQVSGTGNEKLFFGSGTQLSVL.

In this sample, this clonotype turned up a few times. The chain employs TRBV7-2 and TRBJ2-5, with a tentative D call TRBD1 (5 bases). The CDR3 sequence is 14 residues long. Per the germline V gene, CDR1 is SGHTA and CDR2 is FQGNSA. Deletions cut 5 bases from V and 4 bases from J, with 14 bases between. CDR3 sequence: CASSQGRLGETQYF. In DNA, the CDR3 is TGTGCCAGCAGCCAGGGTCGGCTCGGAGAGACCCAGTACTTC.

This clonotype came up many times. The rearrangement joins TRBV4-1 to TRBJ1-4, with D possibly being TRBD1 (5 bases). The CDR3 has 14 residues. CDR1 and CDR2 (germline): MGHRA, YSYEKL. V lost 4 bases and J 6 bases, leaving 12 bases between the germline ends. The CDR3 is CASSPGQGDEKLFF. As DNA, the CDR3 is TGCGCCAGCAGCCCCGGACAAGGGGATGAAAAACTGTTTTTT.

This clonotype was observed at least ten times. This rearrangement joins TRBV4-1 to TRBJ2-1; TRBD2 aligns across 9 bases. J was trimmed by 5 bases and V by 4 bases; bases with no gene match: 9. The CDR3 is 16 residues long. Germline CDR1 MGHRA, CDR2 YSYEKL. The CDR3 is CASSLRLAAMNNEQFF. The CDR3 coding sequence is TGCGCCAGCAGCCTGAGACTAGCGGCCATGAACAATGAGCAGTTCTTC.

This clonotype was picked up many times. The chain joins TRBV7-2 to TRBJ2-3; D gene ambiguous. CDR1 SGHTA and CDR2 FQGNSA come from the germline V gene. The CDR3 sequence is 12 residues long. V shed 7 bases and J shed 2 bases, with 7 bases lying between them. CDR3 coding DNA: TGTGCCAGCACCGCTGTCACAGATACGCAGTATTTT. Amino acids: CASTAVTDTQYF.

This clonotype was seen many times. The J gene is TRBJ2-6, the V gene TRBV7-2; the D gene could be TRBD1 or TRBD2 (5 bases each). Germline V gene sequence: CDR1 SGHTA, CDR2 FQGNSA. The germline V and J ends were trimmed by 5 bases and 4 bases, with 21 bases remaining between them. CDR3 length equals 18 residues. The CDR3 loop reads CASSPKRGLVDGANVLTF. The CDR3 DNA reads as TGTGCCAGCAGCCCTAAGAGGGGTTTGGTGGACGGGGCCAACGTCCTGACTTTC. Full variable domain (missing parts from reference TRBV7-2 and TRBJ2-6): GAGVSQSPSNKVTEKGKDVELRCDPISGHTALYWYRQSLGQGLEFLIYFQGNSAPDKSGLPSDRFSAERTGGSVSTLTIQRTQQEDSAVYLCASSPKRGLVDGANVLTFGAGSRLTVL.

The sample holds many counts of this clonotype. The gene calls are TRBV7-9 and TRBJ1-2; 9 nucleotides align to TRBD1. The CDR3 extends over 16 amino acids. V lost 6 bases, J lost 8 bases, and 16 bases stayed unmatched. Germline lookup yields CDR1 SEHNR and CDR2 FQNEAQ (reference sequence). CDR3 sequence (DNA): TGTGCCAGCAGTCCGCCGGGACAGGGAGTTTATACGGGCTACACCTTC. This gives the protein CASSPPGQGVYTGYTF.

This clonotype was recorded a few times. This chain joins TRBV5-4 and TRBJ2-2; 11 nucleotides match TRBD2. CDR3 length: 18 residues. V shed 0 bases, J shed 1 base, and the junction held 5 bases outside the gene matches. From germline, CDR1 is SGHNT and CDR2 YYREEE (reference sequence). CDR3 region: CASSLAPGLAGNTGELFF. Written as DNA, the CDR3 is TGTGCCAGCAGCTTGGCTCCTGGACTAGCGGGGAACACCGGGGAGCTGTTTTTT.